Following are 2 T cell receptor beta chains from one sample sequenced in a study of tumor-infiltrating lymphocytes in glioblastoma multiforme. TCRB libraries came from RNA via three nested multiplex PCR rounds. TCRdb used MiXCR to reprocess the multiplex PCR reads, holding one entry per CDR3 protein. Of 12,000 or so distinct CDR3 sequences in the sample, approximately 72% were seen once. The specimen sequenced was brain tumor tissue. The source of these receptors is a male donor with glioblastoma.

The J gene is TRBJ2-1, the V gene TRBV10-3, with D possibly matching TRBD2 (5 bases). V lost 6 bases and J 8 bases, leaving 20 bases between the germline ends. Germline values: CDR1 ENHRY, CDR2 SYGVKD. The CDR3 covers 15 residues. The CDR3: CAISNRVSGSDEQFF. The DNA for the CDR3 is TGTGCCATCAGCAACCGGGTATCAGGTAGCGATGAGCAGTTCTTC.

With respect to this clonotype: The junction and the germline gene differ at one end; a read error may be behind it. The CDR3 DNA sequence: TGTAGTGCTAGAGCCCGATGGAAAAACAGGGACTATGGCTACACCTTT. Translated, it gives CSARARWKNRDYGYTF. The chain recombines TRBV20-1 with TRBJ1-2, with a tentative D call TRBD1 (6 bases). Looked up from germline, CDR1 is DFQATT and CDR2 is SNEGSKA (reference sequence). The CDR3 runs 16 residues.